What follows are 6 T cell receptor beta chains derived from one specimen sequenced in a study of blood T cell repertoires in COVID-19. Clones were sequenced by immunoSEQ multiplex PCR, and TCRdb holds only the in-frame ones, with some missing. Of roughly 140,000 clones in the sample, about nine tenths were seen once. Material: peripheral blood. All receptors derive from a man aged 45 to 65 with active or convalescent COVID-19.

This clone occurred once. The V call is TRBV7-9, the J call TRBJ2-7; 8 bases map to TRBD2. With V trimmed by 8 bases and J by 4 bases, 10 bases remained unmatched. Germline loops: CDR1 SEHNR, CDR2 FQNEAQ (reference sequence). This CDR3 has 14 amino acids. Here the CDR3 reads CASALTGGSYEQYF. DNA of the CDR3: TGTGCCAGCGCCCTAACGGGGGGGTCGTACGAGCAGTACTTC. The variable domain in full, with the rest retrieved from reference TRBV7-9 and TRBJ2-7, is DTGVSQNPRHKITKRGQNVTFRCDPISEHNRLYWYRQTLGQGPEFLTYFQNEAQLEKSRLLSDRFSAERPKGSFSTLEIQRTEQGDSAMYLCASALTGGSYEQYFGPGTRLTVT.

The chain is built from TRBV11-3 and TRBJ2-2; TRBD1 matches 8 bases. The V segment lost 4 bases and the J segment 1 base; nucleotides outside the gene matches: 5. Germline V gives CDR1 SGHNT, CDR2 YENEEA. This CDR3 contains 16 residues. CDR3 nucleotides: TGTGCCAGCAGCTCCGGACAGGGCCTGAACACCGGGGAGCTGTTTTTT. This translates into CASSSGQGLNTGELFF. The full variable domain, its missing parts supplied by reference TRBV11-3 and TRBJ2-2, is EAGVVQSPRYKIIEKKQPVAFWCNPISGHNTLYWYLQNLGQGPELLIRYENEEAVDDSQLPKDRFSAERLKGVDSTLKIQPAELGDSAVYLCASSSGQGLNTGELFFGEGSRLTVL.

The rearrangement uses TRBV7-2 and TRBJ1-2, with 7 nucleotides matching TRBD1. V lost 0 bases, J lost 8 bases, and 12 bases stayed unmatched. The CDR3 totals 16 residues. Germline-derived CDR1 and CDR2 are SGHTA and FQGNSA. The CDR3 here is CASSLASRGQTKGYTF. The CDR3 DNA sequence: TGTGCCAGCAGCTTAGCATCCAGGGGACAGACGAAGGGCTACACCTTC.

The rearrangement joins TRBV7-9 to TRBJ1-2; TRBD1 aligns across 12 bases. With 5 bases clipped from V and 3 bases from J, the junction kept 7 bases outside the gene matches. Looked up from germline, CDR1 is SEHNR and CDR2 is FQNEAQ (reference sequence). The CDR3 loop spans 16 amino acids. CDR3 in DNA: TGTGCCAGCAGCGCCGGGACAGGGGGCATAGACTATGGCTACACCTTC. Translated, it gives CASSAGTGGIDYGYTF.

The rearrangement uses TRBV19 and TRBJ2-6, with D unresolved. The CDR3 sequence is 13 residues long. CDR1 LNHDA and CDR2 SQIVND come from the germline V gene (reference sequence). Trimming took 7 bases from V and 4 from J, leaving 8 bases between them. The CDR3 DNA sequence: TGTGCCAGTACCCTATCGGGGGCCAACGTCCTGACTTTC. Translated, it gives CASTLSGANVLTF. The full variable domain, in which reference TRBV19 and TRBJ2-6 provide the parts outside the CDR3, is DGGITQSPKYLFRKEGQNVTLSCEQNLNHDAMYWYRQDPGQGLRLIYYSQIVNDFQKGDIAEGYSVSREKKESFPLTVTSAQKNPTAFYLCASTLSGANVLTFGAGSRLTVL.

This chain links TRBV5-6 with TRBJ1-3; D is possibly TRBD1 (6 bases). Germline CDR1 and CDR2: SGHDT and YYEEEE. The CDR3 has 13 residues. Trimming stripped 0 bases from V and 6 bases from J, with 7 bases between. The CDR3 protein is CASSLEGENTIYF. The CDR3 bases are TGTGCCAGCAGCTTGGAGGGGGAAAACACCATATATTTT.